In its sample, the clone carrying this T cell receptor beta chain was seen many times. The CDR3 loop spans 11 amino acids. V lost 4 bases to trimming and J lost 4 bases, with 4 bases between them. CDR1 SGHTA and CDR2 FQGNSA come from the germline V gene. TCRdb fed the reads into MiXCR, producing one record per CDR3 protein. The table lists fewer than 400,000 distinct CDR3 sequences, around a sixth of them singletons, with 7.5% to 9% in the top ten. The data stem from a study of T cell repertoires in cytomegalovirus infection. Material for sequencing was PBMCs. The clonotype comes from a human donor in good health (CMV status not recorded). Some clones in this sample may be carry-over from other donors' samples. The chain links TRBV7-2 to TRBJ2-5; D call uncertain. This chain's CDR3 is CASSSRETQYF. The CDR3 coding sequence is TGTGCCAGCAGCTCACGAGAGACCCAGTACTTC.